This T cell receptor beta chain derives from a study of blood T cell dynamics during melanoma immunotherapy. As for this clone: Antigen specificity is unknown.

The method was immunoSEQ multiplex PCR; TCRdb's version includes in-frame clones alone and lacks a portion of them. The sample has more than 10,000 clones, 84% seen once. Trimming removed 5 bases at V and 4 bases at J, with 5 bases between. In germline, CDR1 is LNHDA, CDR2 SQIVND (reference sequence). The CDR3 covers 11 residues. The time point here: pre-treatment baseline. Prior systemic cancer therapy, immunosuppressant use and other active malignancies excluded patients. Study-wide results and limits: PBMC repertoires of eventual disease-control patients split at W3 into clonality or diversity gains.

This TCR was sampled from a human donor with melanoma. This specimen consisted of blood, obtained from a patient treated with checkpoint blockade. This chain links TRBV19 with TRBJ1-2; D remains unclear. CDR3 DNA sequence: TGTGCCAGTAGTCACGGCTATGGCTACACCTTC. It specifies CASSHGYGYTF.